The 4 T cell receptor beta chains presented below share a single source sample, sequenced in a study of blood T cell repertoires in COVID-19. Assay: immunoSEQ multiplex PCR; the TCRdb copy retains only in-frame clones and omits some. This table has about 210,000 clones, around 90% appearing once. The specimen was PBMCs or T cells enriched from blood (not recorded which). The receptors derive from a young woman who had recovered from COVID-19.

In this sample, this clone turned up once. The chain links TRBV7-9 to TRBJ1-6, with D uncertain. This CDR3 has 14 amino acids. The germline V gene has CDR1 SEHNR and CDR2 FQNEAQ (reference sequence). The V and J ends lost 3 bases and 8 bases respectively, with 11 bases between them. CDR3 sequence (DNA): TGTGCCAGCAGCTTCGAGTTAAAGTATTCACCCCTCCACTTT. Its protein product is CASSFELKYSPLHF.

The chain carries TRBV12-3 or TRBV12-4 and TRBJ2-5; 8 bases align to TRBD1. Losses at the gene ends were 6 bases for V and 4 bases for J; bases not matched to a gene: 4. This CDR3 has 13 residues. The CDR3 DNA sequence: TGTGCCAGCAGGTTGACAGGGGTAGAGACCCAGTACTTC. Its translation is CASRLTGVETQYF.

The chain employs TRBV2 and TRBJ2-1; D perhaps matches TRBD2 (5 bases). The CDR3 runs 15 residues. Trimming stripped 7 bases from V and 7 bases from J, with 20 bases between. The germline CDR1 and CDR2 sequences are SNHLY and FYNNEI. The CDR3 nucleotides are TGTGCCAGCAAAAGGACCGAGGGAACGGGAAATGAGCAGTTCTTC. Its translation is CASKRTEGTGNEQFF.

The chain employs TRBV6-5 and TRBJ2-7; the D gene is possibly TRBD1 (6 bases). Germline V gene sequence: CDR1 MNHEY, CDR2 SVGAGI. The CDR3 consists of 15 residues. Trimming shortened V by 6 bases and J by 0 bases, and 15 bases separated the two germline ends. The CDR3 DNA sequence: TGTGCCAGCAGAAAGGACAGCTCGAGCTCCTACGAGCAGTACTTC. The encoded protein is CASRKDSSSSYEQYF.